A single sample is the source of the 30 T cell receptor beta chains below, sequenced in a study of graft-versus-host responses after intestinal transplantation. The data were produced by immunoSEQ multiplex PCR, yet TCRdb's version contains in-frame clones alone and is incomplete. Of over 15,000 clones in the sample, 75% to 90% were seen once. The sequencing here drew on PBMCs, taken roughly 15 weeks after intestinal transplant. All receptors come from a human patient who received an intestinal transplant, so some T cells may come from the graft donor.

This chain links TRBV28 with TRBJ1-5; TRBD1 agrees at 7 bases. The trim removed 6 bases at V and 1 base at J, leaving 21 bases unmatched. The length of the CDR3 is 20 residues. Per germline, CDR1 MDHEN and CDR2 SYDVKM. The CDR3 DNA reads as TGTGCCAGCAGCCGACAGGGAAGGAGGGCCAGAAAGAGCAGCAATCAGCCCCAGCATTTT. The encoded protein is CASSRQGRRARKSSNQPQHF.

This clone was recorded only once. V is TRBV27 and J is TRBJ2-5; D is unresolved. The CDR3 is 13 residues long. Germline CDR1 reads MNHEY; CDR2 reads SMNVEV (reference sequence). Trimming cost V 6 bases and J 1 base, with 9 bases left between them. The CDR3: CASRPEIQETQYF. The CDR3 DNA reads TGTGCCAGCAGGCCAGAGATCCAAGAGACCCAGTACTTC.

The chain is built from TRBV4-1 and TRBJ2-1; D ambiguous. Germline V lookup: CDR1 MGHRA, CDR2 YSYEKL. The germline V and J ends were trimmed by 1 base and 5 bases, with 15 bases remaining between them. CDR3 length equals 16 residues. The CDR3 reads CASSQAQVIRNNEQFF. As DNA, the CDR3 is TGCGCCAGCAGCCAAGCCCAGGTTATCCGCAACAATGAGCAGTTCTTC.

The J gene is TRBJ1-2, the V gene TRBV11-3; TRBD1 is a possible D gene (5 bases). Germline assignment: CDR1 SGHNT and CDR2 YENEEA. The CDR3 covers 14 residues. V dropped 1 base and J dropped 9 bases, with 15 bases sitting between them. CDR3: CASSLGGLRLSYTF. CDR3 nucleotide sequence: TGTGCCAGCAGCTTAGGGGGCCTTCGATTGAGCTACACCTTC.

The chain combines TRBV27 with TRBJ2-3; D might be TRBD2 (6 bases). V was trimmed by 3 bases and J by 8 bases, leaving 15 bases between them. CDR3 length equals 14 residues. The germline gives CDR1 MNHEY, CDR2 SMNVEV (reference sequence). The CDR3 bases are TGTGCCAGCAGTTTCGGGGGAGCTAATCCTACGCAGTATTTT. Its translation is CASSFGGANPTQYF.

The chain combines TRBV30 with TRBJ2-7, with D tentatively TRBD1 or TRBD2 (7 bases each). Germline loops: CDR1 GTSNPN, CDR2 SVGIG (reference sequence). This CDR3 is 14 amino acids long. Deletions cut 0 bases from V and 7 bases from J, with 16 bases between. CDR3 sequence: CAWSVWEGAGEQYF. CDR3 nucleotide sequence: TGTGCCTGGAGTGTATGGGAGGGGGCTGGGGAGCAGTACTTC.

V usage is TRBV29-1 and J usage is TRBJ2-2; 8 nucleotides match TRBD1. Germline assignment: CDR1 SQVTM and CDR2 ANQGSEA. The CDR3 is made up of 14 amino acids. Trimming removed 7 bases from V and 2 bases from J; junction bases left unmatched: 6. This chain's CDR3 is CSAGQGVNTGELFF. DNA for the CDR3: TGCAGCGCAGGACAGGGCGTTAACACCGGGGAGCTGTTTTTT.

The chain joins TRBV5-1 to TRBJ2-1; 11 bases align to TRBD2. CDR3 length: 19 residues. Trimming at V came to 4 bases and at J to 7 bases, leaving 19 bases not matched to a gene. The V gene's germline CDR1 is SGHRS and CDR2 YFSETQ. In nucleotides, the CDR3 is TGCGCCAGCAGCCCGAGTCCTTTTAGCGGGAGGGCCGTAGAAAATGAGCAGTTCTTC. Protein: CASSPSPFSGRAVENEQFF.

V gene TRBV11-2 combines with J gene TRBJ2-2; the match to TRBD2 covers 10 bases. CDR3 size: 15 residues. Germline values: CDR1 SGHAT, CDR2 FQNNGV. V gave up 4 bases and J gave up 2 bases; unmatched junction bases: 1. CDR3 in DNA: TGTGCCAGCAGCTGGACTAGCGGTAACACCGGGGAGCTGTTTTTT. Its protein is CASSWTSGNTGELFF.

On this clone: Compared with germline, one end of the junction differs, possibly owing to a read error. This chain connects TRBV5-1 to TRBJ1-5; D perhaps matches TRBD1 (5 bases). The CDR3 spans 18 residues. Germline values: CDR1 SGHRS, CDR2 YFSETQ. CDR3 sequence: CASRLDDRGPGRRQPQHF. The CDR3 DNA follows: TGCGCCAGCAGATTGGACGACCGGGGCCCGGGAAGGCGTCAGCCCCAGCATTTT. The full variable domain, in which reference TRBV5-1 and TRBJ1-5 provide the parts outside the CDR3, is KAGVTQTPRYLIKTRGQQVTLSCSPISGHRSVSWYQQTPGQGLQFLFEYFSETQRNKGNFPGRFSGRQFSNSRSEMNVSTLELGDSALYLCASRLDDRGPGRRQPQHFGDGTRLSIL.

The J gene is TRBJ2-7, the V gene TRBV7-2; 8 bases agree with TRBD2. Germline V gene data show CDR1 as SGHTA and CDR2 as FQGNSA. This CDR3 is built from 16 residues. Trimming took 1 base from V and 6 from J; bases not matched to a gene: 11. CDR3 sequence: CASSLGSGGPAGEQYF. CDR3 coding DNA: TGTGCCAGCAGCTTAGGGTCGGGAGGGCCAGCAGGCGAGCAGTACTTC.

This clone was found once. The J gene is TRBJ1-1, the V gene TRBV19; unclear D gene. The V and J ends lost 4 bases and 0 bases respectively, with 9 bases between them. This CDR3 contains 14 residues. Germline lookup yields CDR1 LNHDA and CDR2 SQIVND (reference sequence). The CDR3 coding sequence is TGTGCCAGTAGTAAGTTGGTTCTGAACACTGAAGCTTTCTTT. The encoded protein is CASSKLVLNTEAFF.

The chain carries TRBV30 and TRBJ1-4, with D uncertain. This CDR3 has 11 residues. Germline-derived CDR1 and CDR2 are GTSNPN and SVGIG (reference sequence). V lost 1 base and J lost 12, with 9 bases in between. CDR3 bases: TGTGCCTGGAGTGATCCGGGTGAACTGTTTTTT. It specifies CAWSDPGELFF.

The chain combines TRBV6-5 with TRBJ2-5, with TRBD2 matching over 8 bases. CDR3 length equals 15 residues. In germline, CDR1 is MNHEY, CDR2 SVGAGI. Germline trimming cut 0 bases from V and 4 bases from J; bases unmatched to any gene: 4. In nucleotides, the CDR3 is TGTGCCAGCAGTTACTCCCTAGCGGGCCGAGAGACCCAGTACTTC. Amino acid sequence: CASSYSLAGRETQYF.

This clone was seen once. This sequence joins TRBV30 and TRBJ2-1, with unresolved D. This CDR3 is built from 11 residues. The V gene lost 3 bases and the J gene lost 6 bases, with 6 bases spanning the gap. CDR1 and CDR2 from the germline V gene are GTSNPN and SVGIG (reference sequence). CDR3 DNA sequence: TGTGCCTGGAGCCCCCTCAATGAGCAGTTCTTC. Amino acids: CAWSPLNEQFF.

This chain uses TRBV2 with TRBJ2-5, with D perhaps matching TRBD1 or TRBD2 (5 bases each). The DNA end favors TRBJ2-7, so the J call may be wrong. CDR3 length: 15 residues. Germline assignment: CDR1 SNHLY and CDR2 FYNNEI. The DNA of the CDR3 is TGTGCCAGCAGTGCTCCCCCCGGGGCCTACTCCGAGCAGTACTTC. As protein: CASSAPPGAYSEQYF.

This chain links TRBV13 with TRBJ1-4, with 9 bases matching TRBD1. J gave up 8 bases and V 5 bases, and 6 bases lay outside the gene matches. The germline gives CDR1 PRHDT, CDR2 FYEKMQ (reference sequence). This CDR3 region has 14 residues. CDR3 residues: CASSPGTGYEKLFF. In nucleotides, the CDR3 is TGTGCCAGCAGCCCTGGGACAGGGTACGAAAAACTGTTTTTT.

The V and J genes are TRBV2 and TRBJ1-6; D unresolved. V was pared by 2 bases and J by 4 bases, with 12 bases between. Germline V CDR1 and CDR2: SNHLY, FYNNEI. There are 16 residues in the CDR3. DNA for the CDR3: TGTGCCAGCAGTGAAATTAATCCCGGGTATAATTCACCCCTCCACTTT. Protein sequence: CASSEINPGYNSPLHF.

The chain uses TRBV28 and TRBJ1-1, with unresolved D. Trimming removed 5 bases from V and 6 bases from J, with 19 bases in between. Germline CDR1 and CDR2: MDHEN and SYDVKM. This CDR3 contains 15 residues. The CDR3 region is CASSLRTVNSAEAFF. As DNA, the CDR3 is TGTGCCAGCAGTCTCAGGACCGTTAATAGTGCTGAAGCTTTCTTT.

This clone appeared a single time. The rearrangement links TRBV7-2 to TRBJ2-7; TRBD2 might be the D (6 bases). From germline, CDR1 is SGHTA and CDR2 FQGNSA. There are 12 residues in the CDR3. V lost 6 bases and J 5 bases, leaving 11 bases between the germline ends. The CDR3: CASRRGSDEQYF. In DNA, the CDR3 is TGTGCCAGCAGGCGGGGTTCTGACGAGCAGTACTTC.

CDR3 protein: CASSSQTESSYEQYF. The CDR3 region has the DNA TGTGCCAGCAGTTCACAGACCGAGAGCTCCTACGAGCAGTACTTC. This chain connects TRBV28 to TRBJ2-7; D is unclear. Trimming left V 4 bases short and J 0 bases short, with 13 bases between. Germline V gene data show CDR1 as MDHEN and CDR2 as SYDVKM. This CDR3 contains 15 residues.

The rearrangement joins TRBV6-6 to TRBJ1-2; 7 nucleotides line up with TRBD1. In germline, CDR1 is MNHNY, CDR2 SVGAGI (reference sequence). Trimming cost V 0 bases and J 5 bases; bases outside gene matches: 3. The CDR3 loop spans 14 amino acids. CDR3 coding DNA: TGTGCCAGCAGTTACTCACCGACAGGGTATGGCTACACCTTC. It specifies CASSYSPTGYGYTF.

The chain joins TRBV27 to TRBJ2-7; 9 bases align to TRBD2. The germline CDR1 and CDR2 sequences are MNHEY and SMNVEV (reference sequence). The CDR3 has 14 residues. The V gene end was trimmed by 5 bases and the J gene end by 3 bases; junction bases not matched to a gene: 5. For the CDR3, the DNA is TGTGCCAGCAGTAGTGGAGCGGGAGGCTACGAGCAGTACTTC. It is translated as CASSSGAGGYEQYF.

This chain joins TRBV4-3 and TRBJ2-3; no firm D call. The CDR3 runs 17 residues. CDR1 and CDR2 from the germline V gene are LGHNA and YSLEER. Between the trimmed V and J ends, which lost 2 bases and 0 bases, there was a span of 15 bases. CDR3 sequence: CASSQQPHSISTDTQYF. CDR3 coding DNA: TGCGCCAGCAGCCAACAACCGCACAGTATTAGCACAGATACGCAGTATTTT.

The chain combines TRBV13 with TRBJ1-2; 8 positions match TRBD1. The CDR3 has 16 amino acids. With 7 bases clipped from V and 5 bases from J, the junction kept 15 bases outside the gene matches. Germline values: CDR1 PRHDT, CDR2 FYEKMQ (reference sequence). Written as DNA, the CDR3 is TGTGCCAGCATCTACCGAGGGAGCAGGGGGCCGTATGGCTACACCTTC. It codes for CASIYRGSRGPYGYTF.

This clone showed up just once. The chain links TRBV28 to TRBJ1-5; D is uncertain. This CDR3 contains 13 residues. CDR1 is MDHEN and CDR2 is SYDVKM in the germline V gene. V was pared by 4 bases and J by 9 bases, with 13 bases between. The chain's CDR3 is CASSYSPNWPQHF. CDR3 coding DNA: TGTGCCAGCAGTTACAGCCCGAATTGGCCCCAGCATTTT. The whole variable domain, remainder taken from reference TRBV28 and TRBJ1-5, is DVKVTQSSRYLVKRTGEKVFLECVQDMDHENMFWYRQDPGLGLRLIYFSYDVKMKEKGDIPEGYSVSREKKERFSLILESASTNQTSMYLCASSYSPNWPQHFGDGTRLSIL.

J is TRBJ2-3 and V is TRBV6-6; 8 bases align to TRBD1. Germline V gives CDR1 MNHNY, CDR2 SVGAGI (reference sequence). This CDR3 is 15 amino acids long. V shed 7 bases and J 1 base; nucleotides not matched to a gene: 7. CDR3 amino acids: CASTPPGQGTDTQYF. The CDR3 DNA reads as TGTGCCAGCACCCCTCCGGGACAGGGCACAGATACGCAGTATTTT.

For this clone: The junction departs from the called germline gene at one end, perhaps through a read error. The same CDR3 is also encoded by other DNA sequences in this sample. The chain joins TRBV4-1 to TRBJ1-1, with 7 bases aligning to TRBD1. The length of the CDR3 is 16 residues. CDR1 is MGHRA and CDR2 is YSYEKL in the germline V gene. CDR3 sequence reads: CASSQDLTGEGTEAFF. CDR3 DNA sequence: TGCGCCAGCAGCCAAGATCTTACAGGGGAGGGGACTGAGGCTTTCTTT.

V gene TRBV7-4 combines with J gene TRBJ2-7; D might be TRBD2 (5 bases). Germline V gene sequence: CDR1 SGHVT, CDR2 SQSDAQ. Deletions cut 2 bases from V and 1 base from J, with 12 bases between. CDR3 size: 15 residues. CDR3: CASSLRRGESYEQYF. The CDR3 DNA reads TGTGCCAGCAGCTTACGTCGGGGTGAATCCTACGAGCAGTACTTC.

This sequence joins TRBV7-9 and TRBJ1-6; weak D call: TRBD1 (6 bases). Germline V gives CDR1 SEHNR, CDR2 FQNEAQ (reference sequence). There are 14 residues in the CDR3. Trimming took 3 bases from V and 7 from J, leaving 10 bases between them. CDR3 coding DNA: TGTGCCAGCAGCTTCGGAGACAGGAATTCACCCCTCCACTTT. Translated, it gives CASSFGDRNSPLHF.